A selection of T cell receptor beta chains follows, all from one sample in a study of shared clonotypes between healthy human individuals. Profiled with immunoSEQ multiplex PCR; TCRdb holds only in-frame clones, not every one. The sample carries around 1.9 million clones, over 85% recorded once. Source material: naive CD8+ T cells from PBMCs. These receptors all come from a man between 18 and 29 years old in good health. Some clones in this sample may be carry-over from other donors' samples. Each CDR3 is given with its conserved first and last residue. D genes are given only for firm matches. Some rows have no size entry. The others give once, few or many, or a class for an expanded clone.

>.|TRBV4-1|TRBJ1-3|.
TGCGCCAGCAGCCAAGGCCCCGGGACAATTGGAAACACCATATATTTT
CASSQGPGTIGNTIYF
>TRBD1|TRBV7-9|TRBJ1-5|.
TGTGCCAGCAGCTGGGGACAGGGGGTACAGCCCCAGCATTTT
CASSWGQGVQPQHF
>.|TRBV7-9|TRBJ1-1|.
TGTGCCAGCAGCTTCAGATCGCAGGGAGCCAGCACTGAAGCTTTCTTT
CASSFRSQGASTEAFF
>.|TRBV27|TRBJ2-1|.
TGTGCCAGATACTACGTGGGGACAAAGGATCCTAATGAGCAGTTCTTC
CARYYVGTKDPNEQFF
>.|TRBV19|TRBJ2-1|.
TGTGCCAGTAGTATAGCGGGTAGCGGTATGTTCTTC
CASSIAGSGMFF
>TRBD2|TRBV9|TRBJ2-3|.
TGTGCCAGCAGCCCACGGACTAGCCTTACCACAGATACGCAGTATTTT
CASSPRTSLTTDTQYF
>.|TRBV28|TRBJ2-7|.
TGTGCCAGCAGTTTTCCCGGCAGCACCTACGAGCAGTACTTC
CASSFPGSTYEQYF
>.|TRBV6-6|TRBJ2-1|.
TGTGCCAGCAGCGACCCGTCGGGGCATGAGCAGTTCTTC
CASSDPSGHEQFF
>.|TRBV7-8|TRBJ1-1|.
TGTGCCAGCAGCTTTAGACTGCATGGAGGTGAGGGGACCCCTGAAGCTTTCTTT
CASSFRLHGGEGTPEAFF
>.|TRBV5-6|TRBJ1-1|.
TGTGCCAGCAGCTCAGGGTTAACTGAAGCTTTCTTT
CASSSGLTEAFF
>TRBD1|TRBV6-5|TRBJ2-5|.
TGTGCCAGCAGTTTAACAGGGGTCTCGGAGACCCAGTACTTC
CASSLTGVSETQYF
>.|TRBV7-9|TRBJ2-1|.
TGTGCCAGCAGCACGAGATACAATTCCTACAATGAGCAGTTCTTC
CASSTRYNSYNEQFF
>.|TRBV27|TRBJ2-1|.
TGTGCCAGCACGGGACAACTTCATCAGGAGCAGTTCTTC
CASTGQLHQEQFF
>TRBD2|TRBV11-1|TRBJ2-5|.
TGTGCCAGCAGCCTCGGGACTACTCCAAACATGGAGACCCAGTACTTC
CASSLGTTPNMETQYF
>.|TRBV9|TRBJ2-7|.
TGTGCCAGCAGCGTAAACAACAGGAGGCCAATGGACGAGCAGTACTTC
CASSVNNRRPMDEQYF
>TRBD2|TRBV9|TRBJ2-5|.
TGTGCCAGCAGCGTAGTGGGACTAGCGGGAGGGCAAGAGACCCAGTACTTC
CASSVVGLAGGQETQYF
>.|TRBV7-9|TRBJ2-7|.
TGTGCCAGCAGGTCGTTGGAAGTCTACGAGCAGTACTTC
CASRSLEVYEQYF
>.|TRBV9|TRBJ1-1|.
TGTGCCAGCAGCGTAGGCGGGGGTTTGAACACTGAAGCTTTCTTT
CASSVGGGLNTEAFF
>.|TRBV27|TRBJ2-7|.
TGTGCCAGCAGTTTATCACCCAGGGGTAATATCCACGAGCAGTACTTC
CASSLSPRGNIHEQYF
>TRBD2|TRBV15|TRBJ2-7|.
TGTGCCACCAGCGCTTCGGGACTAGCGGTGATCGAGCAGTACTTC
CATSASGLAVIEQYF
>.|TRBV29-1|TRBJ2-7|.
TGCAGCGTTGCGACAGGTTCTCTCTACGAGCAGTACTTC
CSVATGSLYEQYF
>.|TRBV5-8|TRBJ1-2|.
TGTGCCAGCAGCTTGGAACGGGTCAGAACCTATGGCTACACCTTC
CASSLERVRTYGYTF
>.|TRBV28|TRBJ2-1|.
TGTGCCAGTACGGGGGCTAATTACAATGAGCAGTTCTTC
CASTGANYNEQFF
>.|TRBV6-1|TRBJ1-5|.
TGTGCCAGCGGGGGGGGTTGGGGCAATCAGCCCCAGCATTTT
CASGGGWGNQPQHF
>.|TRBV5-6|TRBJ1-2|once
TGTGCCAGCAGCTTGCTCAGGTCAGATGGCTACACCTTC
CASSLLRSDGYTF
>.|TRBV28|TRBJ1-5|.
TGTGCCAGCAACTGGCAGCTCGGGGGGGGACAGCCCCAGCATTTT
CASNWQLGGGQPQHF
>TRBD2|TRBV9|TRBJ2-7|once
TGTGCCAGCAGCTTAGCGGGATCCCCCAACTACGAGCAGTACTTC
CASSLAGSPNYEQYF
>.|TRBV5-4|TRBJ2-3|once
TGTGCCAGCAGCTTGGGGGCAGACACAGATACGCAGTATTTT
CASSLGADTDTQYF